This record concerns one T cell receptor (beta chain) sequence. The antigen is not known. Assay: immunoSEQ multiplex PCR; the TCRdb copy retains only in-frame clones and omits some. The table has some 120,000 clones, 80% to 90% seen once. This sample was taken from a study of T cell responses to AZD1222 COVID-19 vaccine. CDR3 length: 16 amino acids. Germline assignment: CDR1 MRHNA and CDR2 SNTAGT. Trimming took 6 bases from V and 0 from J, leaving 17 bases between them. The study's findings and limits: Epitopes outside B.1.351 and B.1.1.7 mutated regions reportedly drew nearly half of spike TCRs. Seropositive status at baseline applied to only five to seven AZD1222 recipients. Donors, mostly white British, included more females; clonal diversity was possibly underestimated. Following two doses of AZD1222, Spike-specific TCR breadth and depth rose.

The receptor was isolated from an adult in good health. The J gene is TRBJ1-2, the V gene TRBV6-4; TRBD1 might be the D (5 bases). Sequenced here: peripheral blood, sampled on day 0 of AZD1222 vaccination. The CDR3 protein is CASRYHRGYPNYGYTF. The CDR3, as DNA: TGTGCCAGCAGGTACCACCGGGGGTATCCTAACTATGGCTACACCTTC.